One TCR beta chain is described in this entry. The antigen remains undetermined. A much bigger clone sits one base away, suggesting this may be a read error. MiXCR, run by TCRdb on the multiplex PCR reads, gives a single entry per CDR3 protein. The sample includes some 110,000 distinct CDR3 sequences, about 30% of them seen just once. This sample was taken from a study of breast tumors, draining lymph nodes, adjacent tissues. Samples came from axillary lymph nodes draining the breast cancer. Findings of the study overall: Data only fit, rather than demonstrated, lymph node origin of most tumor T cells. Findings are consistent with lymph node origin and intratumoral expansion of most tumor T cells. Tumors had less TCR diversity than lymph nodes, more than nontumor tissue. Luminal-like breast cancer showed significantly greater tumor-nontumor repertoire similarity than basal-like breast cancer did.

In germline, CDR1 is LGHDT, CDR2 YNNKEL (reference sequence). The CDR3 loop spans 11 amino acids. This TCR was recovered from a female donor with breast cancer. Some clones in this sample may be carry-over from other donors' samples. The J gene is TRBJ2-2, the V gene TRBV3-1, with D hard to call. Specimen: axillary lymph node tissue. The CDR3 reads CACSHAGELFF. Written as DNA, the CDR3 is TGTGCCTGCAGCCACGCCGGGGAGCTGTTTTTT.